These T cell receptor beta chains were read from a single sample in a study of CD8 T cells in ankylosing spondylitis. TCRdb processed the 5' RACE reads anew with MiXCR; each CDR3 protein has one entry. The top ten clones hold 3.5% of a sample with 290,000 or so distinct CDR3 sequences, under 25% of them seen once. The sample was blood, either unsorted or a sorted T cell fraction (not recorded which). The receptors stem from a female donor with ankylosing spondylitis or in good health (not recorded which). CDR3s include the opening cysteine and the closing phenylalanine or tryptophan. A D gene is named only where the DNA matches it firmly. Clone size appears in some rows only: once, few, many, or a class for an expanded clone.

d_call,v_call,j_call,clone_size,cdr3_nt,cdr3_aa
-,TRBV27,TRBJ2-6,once,TGTGCCAGCTGGCCAGAGAGGGCTGGGGCCAACGTCCTGACTTTC,CASWPERAGANVLTF
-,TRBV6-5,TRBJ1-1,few,TGTGCCAGCAGTTACTCGCCAGGGACGAACACTGAAGCTTTCTTT,CASSYSPGTNTEAFF
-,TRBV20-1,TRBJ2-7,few,TGCAGTGCTACCGGACCCTCCGGCGAGCAGTACTTC,CSATGPSGEQYF
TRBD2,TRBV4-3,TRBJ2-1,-,TGCGCCAGCAGCCAAGATCTCCCCAGCGGGAGTGGCAATGAGCAGTTCTTC,CASSQDLPSGSGNEQFF
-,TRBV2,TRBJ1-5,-,TGTGCCAGCAAAGCCGACGGCCCAGGGGAGCCCCAGCATTTT,CASKADGPGEPQHF
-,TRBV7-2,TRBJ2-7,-,TGTGCCAGCAGCCCACACGGGACTCTACTACGGGAGCAGTACTTC,CASSPHGTLLREQYF
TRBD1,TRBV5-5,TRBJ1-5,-,TGTGCCAGCAGCCCCGGACAGGTTAATCAGCCCCAGCATTTT,CASSPGQVNQPQHF
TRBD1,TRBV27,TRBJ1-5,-,TGTGCCAGCAATGATACAGGGGGCCACAATCAGCCCCAGCATTTT,CASNDTGGHNQPQHF
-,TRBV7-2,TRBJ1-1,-,TGTGCCAGCAGCACCTACAGGGACGGGGTAGCTTTCTTT,CASSTYRDGVAFF
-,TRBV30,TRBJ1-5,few,TGTGCCTGGAGTGTACGAAGGGGGCCCCAGCATTTT,CAWSVRRGPQHF
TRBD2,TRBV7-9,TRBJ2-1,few,TGTGCCACCACACTAGCGGGAGGGGACAATGAGCAGTTCTTC,CATTLAGGDNEQFF